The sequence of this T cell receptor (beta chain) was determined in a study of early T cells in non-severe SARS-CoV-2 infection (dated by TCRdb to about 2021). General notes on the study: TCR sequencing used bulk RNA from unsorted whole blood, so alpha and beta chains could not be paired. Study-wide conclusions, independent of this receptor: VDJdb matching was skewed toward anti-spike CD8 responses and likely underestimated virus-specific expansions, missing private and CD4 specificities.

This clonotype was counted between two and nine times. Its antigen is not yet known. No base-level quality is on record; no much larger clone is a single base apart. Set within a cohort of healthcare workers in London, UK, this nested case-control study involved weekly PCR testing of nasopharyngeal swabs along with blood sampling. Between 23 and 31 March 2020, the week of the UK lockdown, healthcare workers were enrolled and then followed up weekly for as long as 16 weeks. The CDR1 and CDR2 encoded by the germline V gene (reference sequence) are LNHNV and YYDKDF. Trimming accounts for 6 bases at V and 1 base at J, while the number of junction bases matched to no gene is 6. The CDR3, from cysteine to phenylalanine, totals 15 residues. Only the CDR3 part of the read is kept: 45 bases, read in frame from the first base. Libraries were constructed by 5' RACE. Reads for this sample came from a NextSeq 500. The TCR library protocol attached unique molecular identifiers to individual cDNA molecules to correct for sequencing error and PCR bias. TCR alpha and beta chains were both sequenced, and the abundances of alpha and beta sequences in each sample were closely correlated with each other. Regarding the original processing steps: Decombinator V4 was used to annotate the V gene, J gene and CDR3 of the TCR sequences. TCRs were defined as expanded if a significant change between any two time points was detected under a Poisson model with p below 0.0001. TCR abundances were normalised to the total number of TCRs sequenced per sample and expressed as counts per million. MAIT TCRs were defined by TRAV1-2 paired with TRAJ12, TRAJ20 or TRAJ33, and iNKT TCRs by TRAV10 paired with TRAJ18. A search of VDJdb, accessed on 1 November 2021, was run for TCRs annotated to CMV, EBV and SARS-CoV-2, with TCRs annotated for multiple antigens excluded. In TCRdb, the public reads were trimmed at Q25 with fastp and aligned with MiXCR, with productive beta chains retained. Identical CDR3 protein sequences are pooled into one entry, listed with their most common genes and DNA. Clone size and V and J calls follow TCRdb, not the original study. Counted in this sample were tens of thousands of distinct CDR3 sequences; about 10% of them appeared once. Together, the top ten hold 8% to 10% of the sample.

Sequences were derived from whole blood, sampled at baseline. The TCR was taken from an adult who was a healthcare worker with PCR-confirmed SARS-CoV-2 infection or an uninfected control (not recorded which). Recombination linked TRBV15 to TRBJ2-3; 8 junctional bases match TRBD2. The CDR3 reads CATSPTGRGTDTQYF. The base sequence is TGTGCCACCAGTCCCACCGGGAGGGGCACAGATACGCAGTATTTT.